What follows describes a single T cell receptor (beta chain). V lost 3 bases, J lost 5 bases, and 22 bases lay in between. Germline CDR1 reads SEHNR; CDR2 reads FQNEAQ (reference sequence). The CDR3 is made up of 17 amino acids. TCRdb keeps only in-frame clones here, not all; method: immunoSEQ multiplex PCR. The table lists 150,000 to 180,000 clones, approximately 80% of them singletons, with about 12% in the top ten. The sample is drawn from a study of blood T cell repertoires in COVID-19. The clonotype originates from a woman in her fifties or sixties with COVID-19, enrolled during active disease. V and J are TRBV7-9 and TRBJ1-1, with D perhaps TRBD1 (6 bases). The sequencing input was peripheral blood. The CDR3 region is CASSFSPPGVGGTEAFF. The CDR3 nucleotides are TGTGCCAGCAGCTTTTCCCCCCCCGGGGTAGGGGGTACTGAAGCTTTCTTT.